This T cell receptor (beta chain) comes out of a study of blood T cell repertoires in COVID-19. The CDR3 consists of 16 residues. Germline CDR1 reads MRHNA; CDR2 reads SNTAGT. Trimming cost V 6 bases and J 0 bases, with 15 bases left between them. The assay was immunoSEQ multiplex PCR, and TCRdb's table has in-frame clones only and misses some. The table has about 150,000 clones, roughly nine tenths seen once. The sequenced sample was PBMCs or T cells enriched from blood (not recorded which). The TCR originated in a woman aged 40-49 years who had been exposed to COVID-19. The chain recombines TRBV6-4 with TRBJ1-5; the D gene is possibly TRBD1 (6 bases). This chain's CDR3 is CASSAGGAYSNQPQHF. CDR3 DNA: TGTGCCAGCAGCGCCGGGGGGGCTTATAGCAATCAGCCCCAGCATTTT.